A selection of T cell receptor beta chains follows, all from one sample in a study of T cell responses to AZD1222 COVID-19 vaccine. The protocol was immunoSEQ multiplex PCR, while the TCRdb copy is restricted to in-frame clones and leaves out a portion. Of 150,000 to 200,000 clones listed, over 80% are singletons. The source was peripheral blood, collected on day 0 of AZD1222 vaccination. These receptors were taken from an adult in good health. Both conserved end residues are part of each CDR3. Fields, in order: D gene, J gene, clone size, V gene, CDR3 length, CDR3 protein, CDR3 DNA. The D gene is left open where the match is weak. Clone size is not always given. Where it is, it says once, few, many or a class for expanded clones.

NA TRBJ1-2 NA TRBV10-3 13 CAISASGADGYTF TGTGCCATCAGCGCATCCGGGGCGGATGGCTACACCTTC
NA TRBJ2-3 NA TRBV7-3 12 CASSSLTDTQYF TGTGCCAGCAGCTCGCTCACAGATACGCAGTATTTT
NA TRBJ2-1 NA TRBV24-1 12 CATSDLANEQFF TGTGCCACCAGTGACCTAGCGAATGAGCAGTTCTTC
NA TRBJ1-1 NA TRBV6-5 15 CASSPSGGGGTEAFF TGTGCCAGCAGTCCTTCTGGGGGCGGGGGCACTGAAGCTTTCTTT
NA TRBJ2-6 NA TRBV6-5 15 CASSLEGTGANVLTF TGTGCCAGCAGTCTAGAGGGCACTGGGGCCAACGTCCTGACTTTC
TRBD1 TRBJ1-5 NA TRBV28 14 CASSDRVPNQPQHF TGTGCCAGCAGCGACAGGGTACCTAATCAGCCCCAGCATTTT
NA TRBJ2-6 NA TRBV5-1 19 CASSPNRGATLSGANVLTF TGCGCCAGCAGCCCGAACCGGGGGGCAACCCTCTCTGGGGCCAACGTCCTGACTTTC
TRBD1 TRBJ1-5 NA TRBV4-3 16 CASRSTGTGLFQPQHF TGCGCCAGCAGGTCAACCGGGACAGGGTTATTTCAGCCCCAGCATTTT
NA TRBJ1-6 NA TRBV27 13 CASSLFDNSPLHF TGTGCCAGCAGTTTATTCGATAATTCACCCCTCCACTTT
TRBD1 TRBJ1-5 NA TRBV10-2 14 CASRGQGVNQPQHF TGCGCCAGTCGGGGACAGGGGGTTAATCAGCCCCAGCATTTT
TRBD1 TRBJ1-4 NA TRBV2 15 CASSNPGQGNEKLFF TGTGCCAGCAGTAATCCGGGACAGGGGAATGAAAAACTGTTTTTT
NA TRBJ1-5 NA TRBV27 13 CASGRTENQPQHF TGTGCCAGCGGTCGGACGGAGAATCAGCCCCAGCATTTT
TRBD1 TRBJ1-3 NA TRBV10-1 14 CASTPGQGVNTIYF TGCGCCAGCACACCGGGACAGGGTGTAAACACCATATATTTT
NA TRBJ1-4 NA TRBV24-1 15 CATSDPSRGGEKLFF TGTGCCACCAGTGATCCCTCTAGGGGGGGAGAAAAACTGTTTTTT
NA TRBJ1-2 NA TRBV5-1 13 CASSLVDRDGYTF TGCGCCAGCAGCTTGGTGGATAGGGACGGCTACACCTTC
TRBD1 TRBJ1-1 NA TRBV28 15 CASSSDRGPSTEAFF TGTGCCAGCAGTTCAGACAGGGGGCCGAGCACTGAAGCTTTCTTT
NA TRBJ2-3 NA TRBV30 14 CAWSVGSTTDTQYF TGTGCCTGGAGTGTAGGATCTACTACAGATACGCAGTATTTT
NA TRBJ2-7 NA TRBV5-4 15 CASSLSGSVSYEQYF TGTGCCAGCAGCTTGTCAGGTAGCGTCTCCTACGAGCAGTACTTC
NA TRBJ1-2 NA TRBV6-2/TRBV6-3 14 CASSYPPENYGYTF TGTGCCAGCAGTTACCCCCCGGAAAACTATGGCTACACCTTC
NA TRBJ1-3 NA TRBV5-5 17 CASSLRVQKSSGNTIYF TGTGCCAGCAGCCTCCGGGTTCAAAAATCCTCTGGAAACACCATATATTTT
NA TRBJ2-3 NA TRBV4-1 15 CASSQVFSNPDTQYF TGCGCCAGCAGCCAAGTTTTTAGCAACCCAGATACGCAGTATTTT
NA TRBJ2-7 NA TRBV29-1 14 CSVESTESSYEQYF TGCAGCGTTGAAAGTACAGAAAGCTCCTACGAGCAGTACTTC
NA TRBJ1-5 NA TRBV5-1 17 CASSLGWGGEGNQPQHF TGCGCCAGCAGCTTGGGCTGGGGAGGCGAAGGCAATCAGCCCCAGCATTTT
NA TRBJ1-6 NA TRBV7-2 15 CASSLVRAENSPLHF TGTGCCAGCAGCTTAGTGAGGGCAGAAAATTCACCCCTCCACTTT
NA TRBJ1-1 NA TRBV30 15 CAWSVRGGLGTEAFF TGTGCCTGGAGTGTCCGGGGAGGATTGGGCACTGAAGCTTTCTTT
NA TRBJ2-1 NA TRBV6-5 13 CASQGGTYNEQFF TGTGCCAGCCAGGGGGGCACCTACAATGAGCAGTTCTTC
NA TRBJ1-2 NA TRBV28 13 CASSLTGHYGYTF TGTGCCAGCAGTTTAACGGGACACTATGGCTACACCTTC
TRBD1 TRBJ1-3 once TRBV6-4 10 CASIKGTGRF TGTGCCAGCATCAAAGGGACAGGGCGTTTT
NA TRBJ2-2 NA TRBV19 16 CASRQRGSGNTGELFF TGTGCCAGTCGACAACGGGGGAGCGGAAACACCGGGGAGCTGTTTTTT
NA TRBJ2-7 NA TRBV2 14 CASRPGRVVIEQYF TGTGCCAGCAGACCGGGCAGGGTAGTAATCGAGCAGTACTTC
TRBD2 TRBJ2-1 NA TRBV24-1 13 CATSEGGFYEQFF TGTGCCACCAGTGAGGGGGGGTTCTATGAGCAGTTCTTC
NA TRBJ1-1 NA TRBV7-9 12 CASSSDPGPRDF TGTGCCAGCAGCTCAGACCCGGGGCCGCGGGACTTT
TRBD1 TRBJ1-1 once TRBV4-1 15 CASSQPGTENTEAFF TGCGCCAGCAGCCAACCCGGGACAGAGAACACTGAAGCTTTCTTT
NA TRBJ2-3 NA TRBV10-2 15 CASSNLRGSTDTQYF TGCGCCAGCAGTAACCTCAGAGGTTCCACAGATACGCAGTATTTT
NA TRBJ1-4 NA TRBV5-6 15 CASSFDWGANTELFF TGTGCCAGCAGCTTCGACTGGGGAGCGAATACGGAACTGTTTTTT
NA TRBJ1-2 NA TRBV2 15 CASRPDYLGNYGYTF TGTGCCAGCAGGCCGGATTACCTAGGGAACTATGGCTACACCTTC
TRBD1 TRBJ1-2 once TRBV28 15 CASSIAGGVDYGYTF TGTGCCAGCAGTATAGCAGGGGGCGTTGACTATGGCTACACCTTC
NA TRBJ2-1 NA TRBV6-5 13 CAGKVRAYNEQFF TGTGCCGGAAAGGTCAGGGCCTACAATGAGCAGTTCTTC
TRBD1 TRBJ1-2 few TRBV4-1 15 CASSPDREGVYGYTF TGCGCCAGCAGCCCAGACAGGGAAGGAGTCTATGGCTACACCTTC
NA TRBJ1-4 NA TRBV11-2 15 CASSLRGSANEKLFF TGTGCCAGCAGCTTGAGGGGATCGGCTAATGAAAAACTGTTTTTT
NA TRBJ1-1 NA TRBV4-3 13 CASSQGVGTEAFF TGCGCCAGCAGCCAAGGGGTCGGGACTGAAGCTTTCTTT
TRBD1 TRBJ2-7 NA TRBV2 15 CASSDTGQGLEEQYF TGTGCCAGCAGTGACACGGGACAGGGTTTGGAGGAGCAGTACTTC
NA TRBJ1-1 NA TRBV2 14 CASSEALQAAEAFF TGTGCCAGCAGTGAAGCGCTACAGGCTGCAGAAGCTTTCTTT
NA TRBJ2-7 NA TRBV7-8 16 CASSLLGELKAYEQYF TGTGCCAGCAGCTTACTCGGCGAGCTAAAGGCGTACGAGCAGTACTTC
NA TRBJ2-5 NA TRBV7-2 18 CASSLVTFSGPEGETQYF TGTGCCAGCAGCTTAGTTACATTCTCGGGCCCTGAAGGGGAGACCCAGTACTTC
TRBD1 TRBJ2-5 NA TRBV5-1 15 CASSLLQGLGETQYF TGCGCCAGCAGCTTGTTACAGGGGTTAGGAGAGACCCAGTACTTC